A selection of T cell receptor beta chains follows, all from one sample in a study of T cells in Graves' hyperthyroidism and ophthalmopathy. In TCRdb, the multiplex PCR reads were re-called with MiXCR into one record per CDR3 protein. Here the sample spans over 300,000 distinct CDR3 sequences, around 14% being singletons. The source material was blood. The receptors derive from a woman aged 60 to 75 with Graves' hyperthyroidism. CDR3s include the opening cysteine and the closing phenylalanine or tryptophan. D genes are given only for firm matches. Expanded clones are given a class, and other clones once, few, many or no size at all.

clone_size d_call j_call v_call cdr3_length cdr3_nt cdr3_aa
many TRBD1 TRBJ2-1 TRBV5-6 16 TGTGCCAGCAGCTTGCCCGGACAGGGCGGATGGAATGAGCAGTTCTTC CASSLPGQGGWNEQFF
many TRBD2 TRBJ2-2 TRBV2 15 TGTGCCGGTTCCCTAGCGGGAGGGAACACCGGGGAGCTGTTTTTT CAGSLAGGNTGELFF
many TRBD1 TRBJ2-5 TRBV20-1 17 TGCAGTGCTAGTACTTCGGTTGGCAGGGGGCTTCGAGAGACCCAGTACTTC CSASTSVGRGLRETQYF
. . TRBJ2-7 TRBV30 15 TGTGCCTGGAGTGTTTTCGGCAGGCTTAAATACGAGCAGTACTTC CAWSVFGRLKYEQYF
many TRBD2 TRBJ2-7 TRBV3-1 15 TGTGCCAGCAGCCAAGTGTCTAGCGGGAGTTACGAGCAGTACTTC CASSQVSSGSYEQYF
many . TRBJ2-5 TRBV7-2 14 TGTGCCAGCAGCTTAGGGGGTAGCGGCGAGACCCAGTACTTC CASSLGGSGETQYF
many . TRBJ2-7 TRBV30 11 TGTGCCTGGACCGTGGGGTACGAGCAGTACTTC CAWTVGYEQYF
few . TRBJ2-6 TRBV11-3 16 TGTGCCAGCAGCTTAAAATTGGGGGTTGGGGCCAACGTCCTGACTTTC CASSLKLGVGANVLTF
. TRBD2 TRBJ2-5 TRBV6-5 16 TGTGCCAGCAGTTACTCACTAGCGGGACCTAGCGAGACCCAGTACTTC CASSYSLAGPSETQYF
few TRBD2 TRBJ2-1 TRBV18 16 TGTGCCAGCTCTCGAGAACTAGCGGGAGCGGTAGGTGAGCAGTTCTTC CASSRELAGAVGEQFF
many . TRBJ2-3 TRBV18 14 TGTGCCAGCTCACCATGGGGCCGTGGAGATACGCAGTATTTT CASSPWGRGDTQYF
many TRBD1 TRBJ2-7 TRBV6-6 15 TGTGCCAGCAGTTACAGTCTTGGGACAGACTACGAGCAGTACTTC CASSYSLGTDYEQYF
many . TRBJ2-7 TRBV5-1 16 TGCGCCAGCAGCCCTTTTTTGGGATCAAGCTCCTACGAGCAGTACTTC CASSPFLGSSSYEQYF
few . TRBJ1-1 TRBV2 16 TGTGCCAGCAGTGAAGAGGCGACAGGTTTGAACACTGAAGCTTTCTTT CASSEEATGLNTEAFF
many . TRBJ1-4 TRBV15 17 TGTGCCACCAGCAGAGAAGGGTTAGAGGCCAAAAATGAAAAACTGTTTTTT CATSREGLEAKNEKLFF
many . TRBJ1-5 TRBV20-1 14 TGCAGTGCTAGAGAAGACTACGTCGGCCAGCCCCAGCATTTT CSAREDYVGQPQHF
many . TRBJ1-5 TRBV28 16 TGTGCCAGCAGTTCCTACCTAGGGAATAGCAATCAGCCCCAGCATTTT CASSSYLGNSNQPQHF
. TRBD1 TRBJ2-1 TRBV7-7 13 TGTGCTAGCAGCTTGCTTGACAGGGGGCAGCAGTTCTTC CASSLLDRGQQFF
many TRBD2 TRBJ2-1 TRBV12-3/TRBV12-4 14 TGTGCCAGCAGTACGGGACTAGCGGGATTCAAGCAGTTCTTC CASSTGLAGFKQFF
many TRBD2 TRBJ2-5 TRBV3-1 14 TGTGCCAGCAGCCAGGTTGTGGGGGGGGAGACCCAGTACTTC CASSQVVGGETQYF
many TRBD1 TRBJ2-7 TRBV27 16 TGTGCCAGCGCTTCTCCTCTCCGGGACAGGGCACACGAGCAGTACTTC CASASPLRDRAHEQYF
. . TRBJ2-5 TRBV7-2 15 TGTGCCAGCAGCTTTGGGGGGGATAGAGGGGGAACGTGGTACTTC CASSFGGDRGGTWYF
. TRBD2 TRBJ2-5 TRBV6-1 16 TGTGCCAGCAGCCGCCGACTAGCGAGCCCCCAAGAGACCCAGTACTTC CASSRRLASPQETQYF
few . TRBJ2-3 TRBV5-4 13 TGTGCCAGCAGCTTGGATGGAGGGACAATGGGGTATTTT CASSLDGGTMGYF
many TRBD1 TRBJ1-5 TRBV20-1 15 TGCAGTGCTAGAGCCACAGGGGTATTCAATCAGCCCCAGCATTTT CSARATGVFNQPQHF
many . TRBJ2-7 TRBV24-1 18 TGTGCCACCAGTGATTTCCGGGACTCTGCGGTTGAGGGCTACGAGCAGTACTTC CATSDFRDSAVEGYEQYF
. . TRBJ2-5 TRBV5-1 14 TGCGCCAGCAGCTTGATCGGGGGAGATGAGACCCAGTACTTC CASSLIGGDETQYF
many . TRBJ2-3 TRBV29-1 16 TGCAGCGTTGAAGTTGCAGGAGGGGCCCGCACAGATACGCAGTATTTT CSVEVAGGARTDTQYF
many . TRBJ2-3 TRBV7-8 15 TGTGCCAGCAGCTTAGCGCAATACAGCACAGATACGCAGTATTTT CASSLAQYSTDTQYF
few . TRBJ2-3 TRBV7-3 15 TGTGCCAGCAGCTTAGGGGGACTCCCATCAGATACGCAGTATTTT CASSLGGLPSDTQYF
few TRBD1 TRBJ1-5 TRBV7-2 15 TGTGCCAGCAGCTTCGACAGGGGCTTCTACCAGCCCCAGCATTTT CASSFDRGFYQPQHF
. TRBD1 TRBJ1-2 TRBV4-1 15 TGCGCCAGCAGCCAACCCGGGACAGGTGGGCTGGGCTACACCTTC CASSQPGTGGLGYTF
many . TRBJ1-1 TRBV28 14 TGTGCCAGCAGTAGTGGAGACAGGAACACTGAAGCTTTCTTT CASSSGDRNTEAFF
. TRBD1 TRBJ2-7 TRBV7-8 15 TGTGCCAGCAGCTTAGCGCAGACAGGGCCGGGGGAGCAGTACTTC CASSLAQTGPGEQYF
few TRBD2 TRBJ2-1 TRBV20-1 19 TGCAGTGCTCCCACTACCGGACTAGCGGGAGGGGGGGGTTACAATGAGCAGTTCTTC CSAPTTGLAGGGGYNEQFF
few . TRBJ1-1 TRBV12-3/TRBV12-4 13 TGTGCCAGCAGTCCCGGACTGGGCGATCTGCCTTTCTTT CASSPGLGDLPFF
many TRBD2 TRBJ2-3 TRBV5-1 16 TGCGCCAGCAGTTACCGACTAGCGGGAGGCTCAGATACGCAGTATTTT CASSYRLAGGSDTQYF
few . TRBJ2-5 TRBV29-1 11 TGCAGCGTTGTGTATCTGGAGACCCAGTACTTC CSVVYLETQYF
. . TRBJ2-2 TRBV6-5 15 TGTGCCAGCAGTTACTCGACCAGGGTAACCGGGGAGCTGTTTTTT CASSYSTRVTGELFF
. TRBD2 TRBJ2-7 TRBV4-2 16 TGTGCCAGCAGCCAAGGGGGTAGCGGGGGGGCCTACGAGCAGTACTTC CASSQGGSGGAYEQYF
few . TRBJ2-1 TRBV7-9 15 TGTGCCAGCAGCTACGCGCTTATTCCCTACAATGAGCAGTTCTTC CASSYALIPYNEQFF
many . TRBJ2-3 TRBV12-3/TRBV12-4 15 TGTGCCAGCAGCAACCTAGCGCTTGGCACAGATACGCAGTATTTT CASSNLALGTDTQYF
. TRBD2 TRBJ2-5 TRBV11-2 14 TGTGCCAGCAGCTTTCTAGCGGGGCAAGAGACCCAGTACTTC CASSFLAGQETQYF
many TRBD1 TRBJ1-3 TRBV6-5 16 TGTGCCAGCAGTTACTCGCCGCAGGGGGCAGGAAACACCATATATTTT CASSYSPQGAGNTIYF
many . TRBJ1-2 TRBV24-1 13 TGTGCCACCAGTGATTCAAGTAGGCTTGGCTACACCTTC CATSDSSRLGYTF
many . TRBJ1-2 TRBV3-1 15 TGTGCCAGCAGCCAGAAAGGCAGGGACATCTATGGCTACACCTTC CASSQKGRDIYGYTF
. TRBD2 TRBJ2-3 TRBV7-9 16 TGTGCCAGCAGCTTACCCCTAGCGGGAGTTGCGGATACGCAGTATTTT CASSLPLAGVADTQYF
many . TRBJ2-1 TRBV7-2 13 TGTGCCAGCAGCGCGATGGCTGGGGATGAGCAGTTCTTC CASSAMAGDEQFF
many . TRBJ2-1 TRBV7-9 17 TGTGCCAGCAGCTTACCCCTCACTAGGAGGCCTCTCAATGAGCAGTTCTTC CASSLPLTRRPLNEQFF
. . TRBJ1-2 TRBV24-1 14 TGTGCCACCGGCGGGGGGGGCGTGGAGGCTGGCTACACCTTC CATGGGGVEAGYTF
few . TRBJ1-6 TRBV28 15 TGTGCCAGCAGTTTACGACAGCCCTTTAATTCACCCCTCCACTTT CASSLRQPFNSPLHF
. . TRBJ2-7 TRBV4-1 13 TGCGCCAGCAGCCGTGACTATCTGTACGAGCAGTACTTC CASSRDYLYEQYF
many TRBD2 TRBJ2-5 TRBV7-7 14 TGTGCTAGCAGCTTAGCGGGGCGGGAAGAGACCCAGTACTTC CASSLAGREETQYF
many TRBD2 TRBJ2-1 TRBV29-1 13 TGCAGCACGAGCGGGAGGGCAGGGAATGAGCAGTTCTTC CSTSGRAGNEQFF
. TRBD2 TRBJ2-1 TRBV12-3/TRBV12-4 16 TGTGCCAGCAGTACTAGGACTAGCGGGAAGGGCAATGAGCAGTTCTTC CASSTRTSGKGNEQFF
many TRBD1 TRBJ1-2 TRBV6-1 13 TGTGCCAGCCACGTGGGGACAGTCTATGGCTACACCTTC CASHVGTVYGYTF
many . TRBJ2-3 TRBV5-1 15 TGCGCCAGCAGCTTGGCTGCGATCTCAACCGATACGCAGTATTTT CASSLAAISTDTQYF
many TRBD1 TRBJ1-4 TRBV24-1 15 TGTGCCACCAGTGATCACCGGGACAGGACCGAAAAACTGTTTTTT CATSDHRDRTEKLFF
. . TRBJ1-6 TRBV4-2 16 TGTGCCAGCAGCCAAAGGGGGGATGTATGGAATTCACCCCTCCACTTT CASSQRGDVWNSPLHF
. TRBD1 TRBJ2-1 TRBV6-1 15 TGTGCCAGCAGGTCCCTGGACAGGGGTCACAATGAGCAGTTCTTC CASRSLDRGHNEQFF